The 7 T cell receptor beta chains given below trace back to one sample, sequenced in a study of blood T cell repertoires in COVID-19. This table comes from immunoSEQ multiplex PCR, and its TCRdb copy is limited to in-frame clones, with some not included. The sample has fewer than 600,000 clones; roughly 90% are singletons. The specimen sequenced was PBMCs or T cells enriched from blood (not recorded which). The origin of the receptors is a woman in her thirties or forties who had recovered from COVID-19.

The rearrangement links TRBV19 to TRBJ1-1, with 8 bases identical to TRBD1. The CDR3 runs to 14 residues. From germline, CDR1 is LNHDA and CDR2 SQIVND (reference sequence). J lost 5 bases, V lost 6 bases, and 8 bases had no gene match. The CDR3 region is CASSRRQGLTEAFF. CDR3 nucleotide sequence: TGTGCCAGTAGCCGACGACAGGGGTTGACTGAAGCTTTCTTT.

This clone turned up a few times. V is TRBV30 and J is TRBJ1-6; D gene unclear. Germline loops: CDR1 GTSNPN, CDR2 SVGIG (reference sequence). The CDR3 extends over 13 amino acids. The germline V and J ends were trimmed by 0 bases and 5 bases, with 5 bases remaining between them. In DNA form, the CDR3 reads TGTGCCTGGAGTGTGCAGGATAATTCACCCCTCCACTTT. Translating gives CAWSVQDNSPLHF.

V and J are TRBV27 and TRBJ2-4; D is possibly TRBD2 (6 bases). The V and J ends lost 5 bases and 0 bases respectively, with 14 bases between them. The CDR3 is made up of 16 amino acids. Germline CDR1 MNHEY, CDR2 SMNVEV (reference sequence). CDR3 nucleotides: TGTGCCAGCAGTGCCCTCCGGGACTTAGCCAAAAACATTCAGTACTTC. It codes for CASSALRDLAKNIQYF.

The V and J genes are TRBV7-8 and TRBJ2-1; D remains ambiguous. The CDR3 totals 14 residues. CDR1 and CDR2 (germline): SGHVS, FQNEAQ. Between the trimmed V and J ends, which lost 4 bases and 0 bases, there was a span of 7 bases. CDR3 sequence: CASSSYTSYNEQFF. The CDR3 DNA reads as TGTGCCAGCAGCTCCTATACCTCCTACAATGAGCAGTTCTTC. Drawing the rest from reference TRBV7-8 and TRBJ2-1, the complete variable domain is GAGVSQSPRYKVAKRGQDVALRCDPISGHVSLFWYQQALGQGPEFLTYFQNEAQLDKSGLPSDRFFAERPEGSVSTLKIQRTQQEDSAVYLCASSSYTSYNEQFFGPGTRLTVL.

The gene calls are TRBV7-9 and TRBJ1-2; D gene ambiguous. Trimming took 0 bases from V and 1 from J, leaving 9 bases between them. The CDR3 has 15 residues. Germline V CDR1 and CDR2: SEHNR, FQNEAQ (reference sequence). CDR3 residues: CASSLAGTVNYGYTF. The CDR3, as DNA: TGTGCCAGCAGCTTAGCCGGAACAGTTAACTATGGCTACACCTTC. The full variable domain, in which reference TRBV7-9 and TRBJ1-2 provide the parts outside the CDR3, is DTGVSQNPRHKITKRGQNVTFRCDPISEHNRLYWYRQTLGQGPEFLTYFQNEAQLEKSRLLSDRFSAERPKGSFSTLEIQRTEQGDSAMYLCASSLAGTVNYGYTFGSGTRLTVV.

The sample holds one count of this clone. J is TRBJ1-4 and V is TRBV14, with 11 bases matching TRBD1. CDR1 is SGHDN, CDR2 FVKESK, per germline. With V trimmed by 4 bases and J by 0 bases, 7 bases remained unmatched. There are 18 residues in the CDR3. The CDR3 DNA reads TGTGCCAGCAGCCGGACGGGACAGGGGGTTGCAACTAATGAAAAACTGTTTTTT. Its translation: CASSRTGQGVATNEKLFF.

This clone was seen more than once but under ten times. This rearrangement joins TRBV6-4 to TRBJ2-1; 10 bases are shared with TRBD1. This CDR3 region has 15 residues. J lost 7 bases, V lost 0 bases, and 3 bases had no gene match. Germline lookup yields CDR1 MRHNA and CDR2 SNTAGT. CDR3 in amino acids: CASSDSGQGRNEQFF. The DNA of the CDR3 is TGTGCCAGCAGTGACTCGGGACAGGGGAGGAATGAGCAGTTCTTC.